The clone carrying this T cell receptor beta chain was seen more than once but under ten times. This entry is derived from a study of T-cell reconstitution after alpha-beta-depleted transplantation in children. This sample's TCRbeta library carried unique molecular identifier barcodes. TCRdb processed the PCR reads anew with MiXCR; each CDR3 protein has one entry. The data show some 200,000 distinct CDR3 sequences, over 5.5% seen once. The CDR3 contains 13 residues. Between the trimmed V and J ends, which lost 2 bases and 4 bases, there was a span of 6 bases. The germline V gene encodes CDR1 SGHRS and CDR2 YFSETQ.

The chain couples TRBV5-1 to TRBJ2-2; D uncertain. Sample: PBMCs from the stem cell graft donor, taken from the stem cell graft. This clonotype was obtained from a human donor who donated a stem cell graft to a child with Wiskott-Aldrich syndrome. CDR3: CASSFQPTGELFF. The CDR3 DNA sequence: TGCGCCAGCAGCTTTCAGCCCACCGGGGAGCTGTTTTTT. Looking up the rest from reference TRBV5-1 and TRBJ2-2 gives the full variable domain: KAGVTQTPRYLIKTRGQQVTLSCSPISGHRSVSWYQQTPGQGLQFLFEYFSETQRNKGNFPGRFSGRQFSNSRSEMNVSTLELGDSALYLCASSFQPTGELFFGEGSRLTVL.